The 23 T cell receptor beta chains in this list originate from one sample, sequenced in a study of blood T cell repertoires in COVID-19. Repertoires were generated with immunoSEQ multiplex PCR, while TCRdb's copy carries only in-frame clones and drops some. The sample has around 70,000 clones, 90% to 95% seen once. The specimen sequenced was peripheral blood. These receptors were collected from a human donor in a cohort sampled during active COVID-19.

The chain carries TRBV7-3 and TRBJ1-6; D is unresolved. This CDR3 contains 15 residues. Looked up from germline, CDR1 is SGHTA and CDR2 is FQGTGA. V was trimmed by 0 bases and J by 2 bases, leaving 5 bases between them. As DNA, the CDR3 is TGTGCCAGCAGCTTAACGGGCCCCTATAATTCACCCCTCCACTTT. It yields the protein CASSLTGPYNSPLHF.

V usage is TRBV6-5 and J usage is TRBJ1-1, with TRBD1 matching over 9 bases. V was pared by 7 bases and J by 6 bases, with 9 bases of the junction left unmatched. This CDR3 contains 14 residues. Germline V gene sequence: CDR1 MNHEY, CDR2 SVGAGI. The CDR3 DNA reads TGTGCCAGCACCACAAACAGGGGGCGGTCTGAAGCTTTCTTT. Translating gives CASTTNRGRSEAFF.

This chain links TRBV24-1 with TRBJ2-3, with TRBD1 matching 11 bases. V shed 2 bases, J shed 7 bases, and the junction held 7 bases outside the gene matches. The germline V gene has CDR1 KGHDR and CDR2 SFDVKD. The CDR3 spans 16 residues. The CDR3 is CATSDSGTGGSHTQYF. CDR3 DNA sequence: TGTGCCACCAGTGATTCCGGGACAGGGGGTTCGCATACGCAGTATTTT.

This clone is a singleton in its sample. The chain joins TRBV19 to TRBJ2-6, with TRBD2 identical over 8 bases. With 5 bases clipped from V and 0 bases from J, the junction kept 12 bases outside the gene matches. This CDR3 contains 19 residues. Per the germline V gene, CDR1 is LNHDA and CDR2 is SQIVND (reference sequence). CDR3 in DNA: TGTGCCAGTAGTTCCCGGGGGGGCTACGTATTCTCTGGGGCCAACGTCCTGACTTTC. Its protein product is CASSSRGGYVFSGANVLTF.

The V and J genes are TRBV5-6 and TRBJ2-3; 13 bases line up with TRBD2. Trimming cost V 0 bases and J 3 bases; bases outside gene matches: 4. CDR3 length equals 17 residues. CDR1 is SGHDT and CDR2 is YYEEEE in the germline V gene. CDR3 DNA: TGTGCCAGCAGCTTGGCCGGGACTAGCGGGGTAACAGATACGCAGTATTTT. The encoded protein is CASSLAGTSGVTDTQYF.

The chain carries TRBV15 and TRBJ2-5; D is perhaps TRBD2 (6 bases). The CDR3 extends over 16 amino acids. V was trimmed by 0 bases and J by 5 bases, leaving 16 bases between them. In germline, CDR1 is LNHNV, CDR2 YYDKDF (reference sequence). The chain's CDR3 is CATSRDPGLLGETQYF. The CDR3 nucleotides read TGTGCCACCAGCAGAGATCCGGGACTCCTTGGGGAGACCCAGTACTTC.

The chain carries TRBV27 and TRBJ2-4; TRBD2 agrees at 8 bases. With 4 bases clipped from V and 1 base from J, the junction kept 6 bases outside the gene matches. Germline assignment: CDR1 MNHEY and CDR2 SMNVEV (reference sequence). The CDR3 has 16 residues. In DNA, the CDR3 is TGTGCCAGCAGTTCCGGGGGGGCTGGTGCCAAAAACATTCAGTACTTC. Its translation is CASSSGGAGAKNIQYF.

The chain couples TRBV9 to TRBJ2-1, with D perhaps TRBD2 (5 bases). The CDR3 runs 14 residues. CDR1 and CDR2 from the germline V gene are SGDLS and YYNGEE. Trimming took off 0 bases at V and 1 base at J, with 5 bases between the two ends. The CDR3 region is CASSVAGSYNEQFF. The CDR3 nucleotides read TGTGCCAGCAGCGTAGCGGGATCCTACAATGAGCAGTTCTTC.

The chain is built from TRBV29-1 and TRBJ2-7; D is possibly TRBD1 (6 bases). The ends were cut back, 6 bases at V and 2 bases at J, with 17 bases in the middle. The length of the CDR3 is 14 residues. Germline loops: CDR1 SQVTM, CDR2 ANQGSEA. CDR3 in DNA: TGCAGCGTCTCATCAGGGGTAATAGCCTACGAGCAGTACTTC. Protein product: CSVSSGVIAYEQYF.

The gene calls are TRBV6-1 and TRBJ1-2; TRBD1 aligns across 12 bases. The germline V gene has CDR1 MNHNS and CDR2 SASEGT. The CDR3 runs to 16 residues. V lost 1 base to trimming and J lost 8 bases; unmatched junction nucleotides: 8. The CDR3 DNA sequence: TGTGCCAGCAGTGAAGATCCGGGACAGGGGGCTGGCGGCTACACCTTC. Translated, it gives CASSEDPGQGAGGYTF.

The V gene is TRBV15, the J gene TRBJ1-2; 8 bases fit TRBD1. The germline gives CDR1 LNHNV, CDR2 YYDKDF (reference sequence). The J segment lost 3 bases and the V segment lost 4 bases, leaving 10 bases of the junction unmatched. The CDR3 covers 16 residues. The chain's CDR3 is CATSIDRGSAHYGYTF. The CDR3 nucleotides are TGTGCCACCAGCATCGACAGGGGATCGGCGCACTATGGCTACACCTTC.

The chain links TRBV19 to TRBJ2-1; a possible D gene is TRBD2 (7 bases). The V end lost 2 bases, the J end lost 8 bases, and 16 bases lay between the germline ends. The germline gives CDR1 LNHDA, CDR2 SQIVND (reference sequence). CDR3 length: 15 amino acids. The CDR3 reads CASSIMGGQDDEQFF. DNA of the CDR3: TGTGCCAGTAGTATAATGGGGGGGCAGGACGATGAGCAGTTCTTC.

This chain uses TRBV4-3 with TRBJ2-1, with TRBD2 as a possible D gene (5 bases). CDR3 size: 13 residues. V lost 2 bases and J 10 bases, leaving 12 bases between the germline ends. Germline V lookup: CDR1 LGHNA, CDR2 YSLEER. In nucleotides, the CDR3 is TGCGCCAGCAGCCAAACGGGGATGGGAGAGCAGTTCTTC. Protein: CASSQTGMGEQFF.

J is TRBJ2-1 and V is TRBV7-2; 8 bases match TRBD2. The V gene end was trimmed by 2 bases and the J gene end by 8 bases; junction bases not matched to a gene: 17. Germline V gene lookup returns CDR1 SGHTA and CDR2 FQGNSA. The CDR3 sequence is 18 residues long. The DNA for the CDR3 is TGTGCCAGCAGCTTATGGGCTAGTGGGGCGGGGGGAGTTGATGAGCAGTTCTTC. Translation: CASSLWASGAGGVDEQFF.

This chain connects TRBV5-1 to TRBJ2-7, with 11 bases lining up with TRBD2. The CDR3 totals 14 residues. The germline gives CDR1 SGHRS, CDR2 YFSETQ. V dropped 5 bases and J dropped 2; count of bases not matched to a gene: 3. The CDR3 protein is CASRPSGGTYEQYF. The CDR3 DNA is TGCGCCAGCAGGCCTAGCGGGGGGACCTACGAGCAGTACTTC.

CDR3 nucleotides: TGTGCCAGCGCGGACACTAACTATGGCTACACCTTC. Translated: CASADTNYGYTF. The V and J genes are TRBV3-1 (or the pseudogene TRBV3-2) and TRBJ1-2, with D perhaps matching TRBD1 (5 bases). V was shortened by 8 bases and J by 0 bases, with 7 bases between the two germline ends. Germline V lookup: CDR1 LGHDT, CDR2 YNNKEL (reference sequence). The CDR3 length is 12 residues.

This sequence joins TRBV7-2 and TRBJ2-7; 9 bases map to TRBD1. The junction had 7 bases not matched to a gene; V was cut back by 6 bases and J by 4 bases. CDR3 length: 14 amino acids. Germline CDR1 and CDR2: SGHTA and FQGNSA. The CDR3 is CASRVQGAGYEQYF. The DNA of the CDR3 is TGTGCCAGCAGAGTACAGGGGGCTGGGTACGAGCAGTACTTC.

V and J are TRBV7-9 and TRBJ2-1, with 10 bases lining up with TRBD1. This CDR3 has 16 residues. Germline CDR1 SEHNR, CDR2 FQNEAQ (reference sequence). The V segment lost 1 base and the J segment 4 bases; nucleotides outside the gene matches: 4. CDR3 nucleotides: TGTGCCAGCAGCTTAGTGGGGGGACAGGGGTACAATGAGCAGTTCTTC. Protein: CASSLVGGQGYNEQFF.

This clone was observed a handful of times. The chain has TRBV5-6 and TRBJ2-1; no firm D call. Per the germline V gene, CDR1 is SGHDT and CDR2 is YYEEEE. The V and J ends lost 1 base and 5 bases respectively, with 4 bases between them. The CDR3 length is 12 residues. The CDR3 reads CASSLTDNEQFF. For the CDR3, the DNA is TGTGCCAGCAGCTTGACTGACAATGAGCAGTTCTTC.

This rearrangement joins TRBV19 to TRBJ1-3; D gene unclear. Deletions cut 5 bases from V and 4 bases from J, with 6 bases between. Germline V gives CDR1 LNHDA, CDR2 SQIVND (reference sequence). The CDR3 loop spans 12 amino acids. CDR3 coding DNA: TGTGCCAGTAGTTCGACAGGAAACACCATATATTTT. It codes for CASSSTGNTIYF.

V usage is TRBV6-5 and J usage is TRBJ1-5, with TRBD1 matching over 8 bases. There are 15 residues in the CDR3. Germline assignment: CDR1 MNHEY and CDR2 SVGAGI. The V and J ends lost 6 bases and 3 bases, in that order; junction bases with no gene match: 7. The CDR3 loop is CASSRDRGTNQPQHF. For the CDR3, the DNA is TGTGCCAGCAGCCGCGACAGGGGCACCAATCAGCCCCAGCATTTT.

The rearrangement links TRBV5-1 to TRBJ2-3, with D possibly TRBD1 on 6 matching bases. Trimming left V 5 bases short and J 2 bases short, with 15 bases between. CDR1 SGHRS and CDR2 YFSETQ come from the germline V gene. The CDR3 loop spans 15 amino acids. The CDR3 loop is CASRKLTGPTDTQYF. The CDR3 region has the DNA TGCGCCAGCAGAAAATTGACAGGTCCCACAGATACGCAGTATTTT.

The CDR3 nucleotides are TGTGCCAGCAGCTTTGGAGGATCTGAAAAACTGTTTTTT. It codes for CASSFGGSEKLFF. The rearrangement joins TRBV5-5 to TRBJ1-4; no clear D gene. Trimming cost V 2 bases and J 7 bases, with 9 bases left between them. This CDR3 comprises 13 residues. From germline, CDR1 is SGHKS and CDR2 YYEKEE (reference sequence).